This T cell receptor beta chain appears in the sequencing data of a study of blood T cell repertoires in COVID-19 (TCRdb year 2020). About the study as a whole: Samples from collaborators originated in the United States, Italy and Spain and spanned both the acute and convalescent phases of COVID-19. The material from the prospective study consisted of cDNA or gDNA derived from T cells, B-cell-depleted T cells, or PBMCs. Deeply sampled blood TCRbeta repertoires from subjects exposed to, actively infected with, or recovered from COVID-19 were included in the dataset. The repertoires were released in a freely available public database meant as a resource for research on the immune response to SARS-CoV-2. The samples were drawn from the first 160 participants of the ongoing ImmuneRACE study and from under 1,500 subjects provided by 6 global collaborators. Sample metadata almost always included a de-identified subject ID, COVID-19 status, age in years and sex. Where available, HLA class I and class II types were obtained from metadata supplied by the sample provider rather than from assay-based typing.

This clone was counted a single time. It lacks a known antigen. Base-call qualities are not available, and no considerably larger clone is one nucleotide away. Results and caveats for the whole study, not just this receptor: The quantity of clinical and demographic metadata differed by source and by participant and was supplied without curation.

The immunoSEQ Assay, a bias-controlled multiplex PCR, was used to amplify TCRbeta CDR3 regions from genomic DNA. Regarding the original processing steps: Nucleated cell counts per sample were estimated from amplification of reference gene primers within the assay. To quantify the absolute abundance of each unique TCRbeta CDR3 rearrangement, sequence reads were collapsed and filtered. For each sample, productive Simpson clonality was calculated as the square root of Simpson's diversity index over productive rearrangements. In its TCRdb copy, this immuneACCESS table keeps in-frame sequences only and misses some clones. Where compared with another copy, unresolved V genes explain less than half of these, and the others have no known cause. The DNA was the basis for D and trimming; V, J and clone size are from that table. This sample holds around 240,000 clones; 70% to 90% were observed only once. The top ten clonotypes cover under 2.5% of the sample.

CDR1 and CDR2, looked up from the germline V gene, are MGHDK and SYGVNS. V is pruned by 6 bases and J by 4 bases, leaving 7 bases of the junction without a gene match. The CDR3 measures 14 amino acids from cysteine to phenylalanine. Only the CDR3 portion is preserved as DNA: 42 bases, with reading frame beginning at the first base. Enrolling through a virtual design, the prospective study's participants ranged in age from roughly 18 to 100 years and lived across around 25 United States geographic areas. To assign participants to cohorts, the prospective study relied on clinical history that participants themselves reported in a screening survey and a study questionnaire. For ImmuneRACE Cohort 3, a participant was defined as recovered based on two consecutive negative NP/OP PCR tests, clearance by a healthcare professional, or resolution of symptoms. Each participant in the prospective study had whole blood, serum and a nasopharyngeal or oropharyngeal swab collected by mobile phlebotomists. Participants in the prospective study had the option to provide additional blood draws and questionnaires over an approximately 2-month period. Before DNA extraction, blood samples from the prospective study were shipped at room temperature or frozen.

Recombination joined TRBV25-1 with TRBJ2-3; TRBD1 lines up with 7 middle nucleotides. This sequence was found in a woman between 45 and 65 years old who had recovered from COVID-19. Sequencing used PBMCs or T cells enriched from blood (not recorded which). The bases are TGTGCCAGCAGGAGACAGGGACCTTCAGATACGCAGTATTTT. It translates to CASRRQGPSDTQYF.